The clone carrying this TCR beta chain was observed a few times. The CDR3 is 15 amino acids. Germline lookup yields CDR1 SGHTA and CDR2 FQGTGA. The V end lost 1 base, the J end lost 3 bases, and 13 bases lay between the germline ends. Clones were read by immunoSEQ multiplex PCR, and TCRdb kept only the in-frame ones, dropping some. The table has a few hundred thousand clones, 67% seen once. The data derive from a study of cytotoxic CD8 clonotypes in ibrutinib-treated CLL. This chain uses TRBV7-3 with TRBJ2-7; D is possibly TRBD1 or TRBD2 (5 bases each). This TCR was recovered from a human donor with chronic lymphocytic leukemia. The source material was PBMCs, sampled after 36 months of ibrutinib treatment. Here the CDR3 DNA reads TGTGCCAGCAGCTTAATCGGGGCTGGAGGCTACGAGCAGTACTTC. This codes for CASSLIGAGGYEQYF.